The clone carrying this TCR beta chain was seen repeatedly, ten times or more. This entry is derived from a study of molecular identifiers for immune sequencing clone quantification. On the study more broadly: Five aliquots were made in replicates from the RNA of approximately 20,000 or 98,000 naive CD8 cells, and four were sequenced.

The bulk TCR libraries were made with methods described before and with listed TCR primers. From the PCR reads, TCRdb called clonotypes with MiXCR, one entry per CDR3 protein. The repertoire consists of some 91,000 distinct CDR3 sequences, with roughly a quarter occurring once and the leading ten covering around 1%. Germline V gene sequence: CDR1 SEHNR, CDR2 FQNEAQ (reference sequence). CDR3 length: 15 residues. The V gene lost 1 base and the J gene lost 4 bases, with 13 bases spanning the gap. This clonotype was sampled from a human donor in good health. Some libraries in this study had Jurkat cell RNA spiked in. Source material: naive CD8+ T cells from blood, with Jurkat cell RNA spiked in. Noted subset: FACS-sorted CD8+CD4-CCR7+CD45RA+ naive T cells. V and J are TRBV7-9 and TRBJ1-1; no definite D call. DNA of the CDR3: TGTGCCAGCAGCTTAGTTACGGCAGGCTCCACTGAAGCTTTCTTT. Translation gives CASSLVTAGSTEAFF.